Listed below are T cell receptor beta chains from one sample, sequenced in a study of CD8+ T cells in alopecia areata. Clones were read by immunoSEQ multiplex PCR, and TCRdb kept only the in-frame ones, dropping some. The table includes some 150,000 clones, around 64% detected once. The sample here was CD8+ T cells sorted from blood, taken at week 0. The receptors shown here come from a human donor with alopecia areata. CDR3s include the opening cysteine and the closing phenylalanine or tryptophan. The D gene is left open where the match is weak. Not every row has a clone size; where given, it reads once, few, many or a size class.

>TRBV4-1|TRBD1|TRBJ1-1|.
CASSQVARGEAFF
TGCGCCAGCAGCCAAGTTGCCAGGGGGGAAGCTTTCTTT
>TRBV4-1|TRBD2|TRBJ2-2|.
CASSPGGGTGELFF
TGCGCCAGCAGCCCCGGGGGGGGTACCGGGGAGCTGTTTTTT
>TRBV6-5|.|TRBJ1-1|few
CASSQGRATEAFF
TGTGCCAGCAGTCAAGGCCGGGCCACTGAAGCTTTCTTT
>TRBV7-9|TRBD2|TRBJ2-7|.
CASSLPGGEQYF
TGTGCCAGCAGCTTACCGGGGGGCGAGCAGTACTTC
>TRBV2|TRBD1|TRBJ2-1|.
CASMGQGLGEQFF
TGTGCCAGCATGGGACAGGGGTTGGGTGAGCAGTTCTTC
>TRBV9|TRBD2|TRBJ2-1|.
CASTPQGSLAGAPYNEQFF
TGTGCCAGCACACCACAGGGTTCCCTAGCGGGGGCCCCCTACAATGAGCAGTTCTTC
>TRBV7-6|TRBD2|TRBJ2-3|.
CASSFSIAGSTDTQYF
TGTGCCAGCAGCTTCTCAATAGCGGGGAGCACAGATACGCAGTATTTT
>TRBV2|.|TRBJ2-1|.
CASSEDSSYNEQFF
TGTGCCAGCAGCGAGGACAGCTCCTACAATGAGCAGTTCTTC
>TRBV29-1|TRBD2|TRBJ2-7|.
CSVGTSGYEQYF
TGCAGCGTTGGGACTAGCGGGTACGAGCAGTACTTC
>TRBV5-6|.|TRBJ2-2|.
CASSLGWTGELFF
TGTGCCAGCAGCTTGGGGTGGACCGGGGAGCTGTTTTTT
>TRBV6-5|.|TRBJ1-2|few
CASSYRANYGYTF
TGTGCCAGCAGTTACAGGGCAAACTATGGCTACACCTTC
>TRBV7-9|TRBD1|TRBJ1-2|.
CASSGPGTGSYGYTF
TGTGCCAGCAGCGGTCCCGGGACAGGATCTTATGGCTACACCTTC
>TRBV9|.|TRBJ1-2|.
CASSGSGGERQVSF
TGTGCCAGCAGCGGATCGGGCGGAGAAAGGCAGGTCAGCTTC
>TRBV6-1|.|TRBJ2-3|.
CASNLGRADTQYF
TGTGCCAGCAATCTCGGACGCGCAGATACGCAGTATTTT
>TRBV2|.|TRBJ1-2|.
CALVRRGGLVESGYTF
TGTGCCCTCGTACGGAGGGGAGGCCTGGTCGAGTCTGGCTACACCTTC
>TRBV15|.|TRBJ1-1|.
CATSFVQQNTEAFF
TGTGCCACCAGTTTCGTTCAGCAGAACACTGAAGCTTTCTTT
>TRBV7-6|.|TRBJ2-2|.
CASSSAPDGNTGELFF
TGTGCCAGCAGCTCAGCCCCAGACGGGAACACCGGGGAGCTGTTTTTT
>TRBV6-1|.|TRBJ2-1|few
CASSEVEGYEQFF
TGTGCCAGCAGTGAAGTGGAGGGATATGAGCAGTTCTTC
>TRBV7-9|.|TRBJ1-2|.
CASSPPHPGPSSDYGYTF
TGTGCCAGCAGCCCCCCCCACCCGGGACCTTCGTCTGACTATGGCTACACCTTC
>TRBV30|.|TRBJ2-1|.
CAWTATSSYNEQFF
TGTGCCTGGACCGCGACAAGCTCCTACAATGAGCAGTTCTTC
>TRBV2|.|TRBJ2-3|few
CASTTLTQYF
TGTGCCAGCACCACCCTAACGCAGTATTTT
>TRBV19|TRBD1|TRBJ2-6|.
CASSSRDSYSGANVLTF
TGTGCCAGTAGTTCCCGGGACAGCTACTCTGGGGCCAACGTCCTGACTTTC
>TRBV27|.|TRBJ1-6|.
CASSKYNSPLHF
TGTGCCAGCAGCAAATATAATTCACCCCTCCACTTT